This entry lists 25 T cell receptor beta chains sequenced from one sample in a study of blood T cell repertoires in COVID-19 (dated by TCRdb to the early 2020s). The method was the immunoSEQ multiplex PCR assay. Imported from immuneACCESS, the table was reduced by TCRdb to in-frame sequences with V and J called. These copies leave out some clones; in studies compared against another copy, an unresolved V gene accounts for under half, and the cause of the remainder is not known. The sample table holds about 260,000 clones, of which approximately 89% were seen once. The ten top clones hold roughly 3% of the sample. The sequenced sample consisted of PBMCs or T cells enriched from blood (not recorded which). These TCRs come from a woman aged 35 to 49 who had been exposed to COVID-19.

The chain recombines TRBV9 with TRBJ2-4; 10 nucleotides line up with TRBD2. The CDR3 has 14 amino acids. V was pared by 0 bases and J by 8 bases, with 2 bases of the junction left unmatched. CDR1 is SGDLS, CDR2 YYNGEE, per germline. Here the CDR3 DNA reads TGTGCCAGCAGCGTAGCAGCGGGGGGGGACATTCAGTACTTC. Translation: CASSVAAGGDIQYF.

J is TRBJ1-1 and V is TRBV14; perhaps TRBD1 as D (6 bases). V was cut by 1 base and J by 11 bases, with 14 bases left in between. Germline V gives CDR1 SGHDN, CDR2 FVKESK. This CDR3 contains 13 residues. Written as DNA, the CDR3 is TGTGCCAGCAGCCAAGTGGTAGGGGGAGAGGCTTTCTTT. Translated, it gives CASSQVVGGEAFF. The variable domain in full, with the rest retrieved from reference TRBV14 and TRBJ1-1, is EAGVTQFPSHSVIEKGQTVTLRCDPISGHDNLYWYRRVMGKEIKFLLHFVKESKQDESGMPNNRFLAERTGGTYSTLKVQPAELEDSGVYFCASSQVVGGEAFFGQGTRLTVV.

CDR3 residues: CASSQTGGAGNTIYF. DNA for the CDR3: TGTGCCAGCAGCCAAACAGGGGGCGCGGGAAACACCATATATTTT. V gene TRBV4-2 combines with J gene TRBJ1-3, with 9 bases identical to TRBD1. J lost 4 bases, V lost 2 bases, and 3 bases had no gene match. The CDR3 runs to 15 residues. Germline CDR1 reads LGHNA; CDR2 reads YNFKEQ.

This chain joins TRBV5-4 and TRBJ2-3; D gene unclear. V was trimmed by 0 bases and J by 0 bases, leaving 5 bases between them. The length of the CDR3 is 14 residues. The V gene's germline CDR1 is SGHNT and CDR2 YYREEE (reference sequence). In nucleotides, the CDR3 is TGTGCCAGCAGCTTGGCAGGAAGCACAGATACGCAGTATTTT. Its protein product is CASSLAGSTDTQYF. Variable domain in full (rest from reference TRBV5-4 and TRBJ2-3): ETGVTQSPTHLIKTRGQQVTLRCSSQSGHNTVSWYQQALGQGPQFIFQYYREEENGRGNFPPRFSGLQFPNYSSELNVNALELDDSALYLCASSLAGSTDTQYFGPGTRLTVL.

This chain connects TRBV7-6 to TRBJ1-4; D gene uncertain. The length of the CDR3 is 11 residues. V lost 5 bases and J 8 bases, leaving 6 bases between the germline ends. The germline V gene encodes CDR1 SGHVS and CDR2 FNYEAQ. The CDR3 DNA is TGTGCCAGCAGCCCCGGGGAAAAACTGTTTTTT. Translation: CASSPGEKLFF.

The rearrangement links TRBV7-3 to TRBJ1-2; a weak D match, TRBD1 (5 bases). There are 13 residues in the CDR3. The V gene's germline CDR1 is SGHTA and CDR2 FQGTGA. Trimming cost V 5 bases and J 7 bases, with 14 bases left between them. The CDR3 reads CASSQDSLSGYTF. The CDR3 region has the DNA TGTGCCAGCAGCCAAGACAGTCTGAGTGGCTACACCTTC. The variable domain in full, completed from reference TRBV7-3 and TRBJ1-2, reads GAGVSQTPSNKVTEKGKYVELRCDPISGHTALYWYRQSLGQGPEFLIYFQGTGAADDSGLPNDRFFAVRPEGSVSTLKIQRTERGDSAVYLCASSQDSLSGYTFGSGTRLTVV.

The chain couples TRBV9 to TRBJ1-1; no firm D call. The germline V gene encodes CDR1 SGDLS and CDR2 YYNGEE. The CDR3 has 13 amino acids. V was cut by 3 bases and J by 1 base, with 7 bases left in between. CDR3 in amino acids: CASSETRNTEAFF. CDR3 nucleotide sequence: TGTGCCAGCAGCGAGACACGGAACACTGAAGCTTTCTTT.

CDR3 DNA sequence: TGTGCCAGCAGCCAAGCGGGGAGGGTCGCCCGGGGTGGCTACACCTTC. Protein sequence: CASSQAGRVARGGYTF. The genes are TRBV3-1 (or the pseudogene TRBV3-2) and TRBJ1-2; D is ambiguous. The length of the CDR3 is 16 residues. Between the trimmed V and J ends, which lost 1 base and 7 bases, there was a span of 19 bases. Germline values: CDR1 LGHDT, CDR2 YNNKEL (reference sequence).

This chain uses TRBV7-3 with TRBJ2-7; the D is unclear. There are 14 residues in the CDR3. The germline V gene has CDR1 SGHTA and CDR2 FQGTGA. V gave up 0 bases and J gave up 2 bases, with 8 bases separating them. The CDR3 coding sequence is TGTGCCAGCAGCTTAACGTCAGGAACCTACGAGCAGTACTTC. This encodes CASSLTSGTYEQYF.

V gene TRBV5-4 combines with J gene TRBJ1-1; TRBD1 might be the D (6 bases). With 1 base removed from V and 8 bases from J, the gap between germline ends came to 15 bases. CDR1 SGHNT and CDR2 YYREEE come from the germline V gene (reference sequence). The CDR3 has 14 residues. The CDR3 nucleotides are TGTGCCAGCAGCTTGCCGGTCAGGGGAGGGGAAGCTTTCTTT. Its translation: CASSLPVRGGEAFF.

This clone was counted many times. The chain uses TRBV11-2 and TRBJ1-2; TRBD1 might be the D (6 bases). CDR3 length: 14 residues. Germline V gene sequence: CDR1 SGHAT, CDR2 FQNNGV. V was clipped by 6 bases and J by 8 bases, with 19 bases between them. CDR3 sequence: CASRPLQGMRGYTF. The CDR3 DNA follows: TGTGCCAGCAGACCCTTACAGGGAATGAGAGGCTACACCTTC.

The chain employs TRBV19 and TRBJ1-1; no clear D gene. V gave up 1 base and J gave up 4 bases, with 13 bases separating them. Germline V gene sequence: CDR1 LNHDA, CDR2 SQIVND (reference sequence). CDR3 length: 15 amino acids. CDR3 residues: CASSIVAGKGTEAFF. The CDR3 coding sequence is TGTGCCAGTAGTATAGTGGCGGGGAAGGGCACTGAAGCTTTCTTT.

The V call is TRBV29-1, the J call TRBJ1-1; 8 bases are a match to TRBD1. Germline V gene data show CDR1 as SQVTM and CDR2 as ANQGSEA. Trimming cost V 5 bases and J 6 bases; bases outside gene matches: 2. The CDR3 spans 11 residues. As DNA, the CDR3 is TGCAGCGTTAACAGGGGGGCTGAAGCTTTCTTT. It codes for CSVNRGAEAFF.

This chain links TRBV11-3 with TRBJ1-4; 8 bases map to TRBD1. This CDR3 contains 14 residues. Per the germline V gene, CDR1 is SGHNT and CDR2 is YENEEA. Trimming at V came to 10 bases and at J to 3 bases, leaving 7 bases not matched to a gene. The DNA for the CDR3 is TGTGCCACCTCACGACAGGGGTCTAATGAAAAACTGTTTTTT. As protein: CATSRQGSNEKLFF. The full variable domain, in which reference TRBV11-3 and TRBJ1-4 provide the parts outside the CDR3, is EAGVVQSPRYKIIEKKQPVAFWCNPISGHNTLYWYLQNLGQGPELLIRYENEEAVDDSQLPKDRFSAERLKGVDSTLKIQPAELGDSAVYLCATSRQGSNEKLFFGSGTQLSVL.

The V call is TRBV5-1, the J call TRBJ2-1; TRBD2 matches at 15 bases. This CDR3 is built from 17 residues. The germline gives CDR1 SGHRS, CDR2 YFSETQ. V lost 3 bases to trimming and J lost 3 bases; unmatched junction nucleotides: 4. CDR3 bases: TGCGCCAGCAGCTCCAGGACTAGCGGGGGGGGCTACAATGAGCAGTTCTTC. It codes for CASSSRTSGGGYNEQFF.

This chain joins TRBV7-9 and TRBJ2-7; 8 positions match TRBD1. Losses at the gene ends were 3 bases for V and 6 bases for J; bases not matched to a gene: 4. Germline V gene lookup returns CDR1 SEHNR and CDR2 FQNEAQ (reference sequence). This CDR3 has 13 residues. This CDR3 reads CASSFTGGGEQYV. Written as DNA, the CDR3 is TGTGCCAGCAGCTTTACAGGGGGAGGCGAGCAGTACGTC.

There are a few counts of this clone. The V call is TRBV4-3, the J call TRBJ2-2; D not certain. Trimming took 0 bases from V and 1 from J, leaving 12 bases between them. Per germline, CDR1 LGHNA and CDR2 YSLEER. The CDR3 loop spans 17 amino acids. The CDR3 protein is CASSQEGRVRNTGELFF. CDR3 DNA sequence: TGCGCCAGCAGCCAAGAGGGTCGGGTACGGAACACCGGGGAGCTGTTTTTT.

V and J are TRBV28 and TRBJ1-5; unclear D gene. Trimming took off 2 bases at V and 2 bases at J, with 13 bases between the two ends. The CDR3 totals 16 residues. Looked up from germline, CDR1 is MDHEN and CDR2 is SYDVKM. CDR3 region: CASSLVGRYRNQPQHF. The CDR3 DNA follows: TGTGCCAGCAGTTTAGTCGGCAGGTATCGCAATCAGCCCCAGCATTTT.

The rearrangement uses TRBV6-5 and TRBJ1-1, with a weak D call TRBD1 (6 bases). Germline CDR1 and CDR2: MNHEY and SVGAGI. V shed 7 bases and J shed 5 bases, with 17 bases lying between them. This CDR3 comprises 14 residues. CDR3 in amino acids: CASNSEAGVTEAFF. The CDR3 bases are TGTGCCAGCAATTCGGAGGCAGGGGTGACTGAAGCTTTCTTT.

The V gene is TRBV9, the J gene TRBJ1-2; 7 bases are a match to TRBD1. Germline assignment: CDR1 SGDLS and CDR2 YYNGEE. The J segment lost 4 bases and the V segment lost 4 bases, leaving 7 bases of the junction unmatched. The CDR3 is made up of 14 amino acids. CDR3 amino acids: CASSTNRGGYGYTF. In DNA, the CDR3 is TGTGCCAGCAGCACAAACAGGGGCGGCTATGGCTACACCTTC.

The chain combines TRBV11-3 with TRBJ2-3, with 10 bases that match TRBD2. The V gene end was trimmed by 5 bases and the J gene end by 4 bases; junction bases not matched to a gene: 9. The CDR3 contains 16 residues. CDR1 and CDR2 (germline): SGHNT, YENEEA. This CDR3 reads CASSILAGGLADTQYF. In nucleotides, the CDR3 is TGTGCCAGCAGCATATTAGCGGGAGGATTGGCAGATACGCAGTATTTT.

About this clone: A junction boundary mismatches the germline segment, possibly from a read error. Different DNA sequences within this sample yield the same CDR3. CDR3: CASSLGGSSYNEQFF. In nucleotides, the CDR3 is TGTGCCAGCAGCTTGGGTGGGAGCTCCTACAATGAGCAGTTCTTC. The J gene is TRBJ2-1, the V gene TRBV5-1; D possibly corresponds to TRBD2 (5 bases). Per germline, CDR1 SGHRS and CDR2 YFSETQ. The CDR3 has 15 amino acids.

The CDR3 protein is CASSSQVNYGYTF. Here the CDR3 DNA reads TGTGCCAGCAGCTCACAGGTTAACTATGGCTACACCTTC. The chain uses TRBV7-2 and TRBJ1-2; D is perhaps TRBD1 (5 bases). Germline V CDR1 and CDR2: SGHTA, FQGNSA. This CDR3 has 13 residues. V lost 4 bases to trimming and J lost 1 base, with 7 bases between them.

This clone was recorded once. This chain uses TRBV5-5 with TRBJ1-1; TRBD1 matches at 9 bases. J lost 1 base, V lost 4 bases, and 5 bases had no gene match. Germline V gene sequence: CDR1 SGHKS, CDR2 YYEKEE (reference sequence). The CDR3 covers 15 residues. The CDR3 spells CASSGQGRGNTEAFF. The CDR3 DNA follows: TGTGCCAGCAGCGGACAGGGGAGGGGGAACACTGAAGCTTTCTTT.

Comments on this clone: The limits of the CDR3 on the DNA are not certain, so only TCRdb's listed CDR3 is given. This chain's CDR3 is CASSKVGNGTSGSNSYEQYV. The chain uses TRBV21-1 and TRBJ2-7; the D call of TRBD2 is as the table states it, not checked on the DNA. TRBV21-1 is a pseudogene locus. The length of the CDR3 is 20 amino acids, counting both ends.